This T cell receptor beta chain originates from a study of response to subunit inactivated influenza vaccine. Notes on the study in general: Each seasonal influenza vaccination recruits few new T cells, the authors suggested.

TCRdb analysed the RT-PCR reads with MiXCR anew, one entry per CDR3 protein. The profile shows under 500,000 distinct CDR3 sequences, over 9.5% of them singletons. This clonotype appeared many times. The antigen remains unidentified. V lost 7 bases to trimming and J lost 3 bases; unmatched junction nucleotides: 13. This CDR3 contains 16 residues. Germline assignment: CDR1 MNHNS and CDR2 SASEGT. This clonotype was sampled from a man aged 50 to 59 who received an inactivated influenza vaccine. The chain has TRBV6-1 and TRBJ1-1; the match to TRBD1 covers 8 bases. The sequenced sample was PBMCs from blood, obtained 40 to 50 days after vaccination. The CDR3 sequence is CASNPWAGGGYTEAFF. The CDR3 DNA sequence: TGTGCCAGCAACCCCTGGGCAGGGGGCGGGTACACTGAAGCTTTCTTT.